This is a list of T cell receptor beta chains from one sample in a study of blood T cell repertoires in COVID-19. Assay used: immunoSEQ multiplex PCR; TCRdb lists only in-frame clones, some missing. This repertoire shows more than 110,000 clones, about four fifths found once; its top ten account for under 15%. What was sequenced was peripheral blood. The receptor set was obtained from a man at least 80 years old with acute or convalescent COVID-19. Both conserved end residues are part of each CDR3. The order of the fields is V gene, D gene, clone size, J gene, CDR3 protein, CDR3 DNA. D genes are given only for firm matches. The size field is filled for only some rows; it gives once, few, many or a size class.

V gene: TRBV6-1
D gene: TRBD2
clone size: .
J gene: TRBJ2-7
CDR3 protein: CASSEGSGGSYEQYF
CDR3 DNA: TGTGCCAGCAGTGAAGGCAGCGGGGGGTCCTACGAGCAGTACTTC

V gene: TRBV20-1
D gene: .
clone size: few
J gene: TRBJ1-2
CDR3 protein: CSSGGGYTF
CDR3 DNA: TGCAGTTCGGGGGGTGGCTACACCTTC

V gene: TRBV7-2
D gene: .
clone size: .
J gene: TRBJ2-2
CDR3 protein: CASSLIQGTGELFF
CDR3 DNA: TGTGCCAGCAGCCTCATACAGGGCACCGGGGAGCTGTTTTTT

V gene: TRBV28
D gene: .
clone size: few
J gene: TRBJ1-1
CDR3 protein: CASSLSGGYGNTEAFF
CDR3 DNA: TGTGCCAGCAGTTTGAGTGGGGGCTACGGGAACACTGAAGCTTTCTTT

V gene: TRBV11-2
D gene: .
clone size: .
J gene: TRBJ2-7
CDR3 protein: CASSGRTGSYEQYF
CDR3 DNA: TGTGCCAGCAGCGGCCGGACTGGCTCCTACGAGCAGTACTTC

V gene: TRBV2
D gene: TRBD1
clone size: few
J gene: TRBJ2-3
CDR3 protein: CASRWDRGQDTQYF
CDR3 DNA: TGTGCCAGCAGGTGGGACAGGGGGCAAGATACGCAGTATTTT

V gene: TRBV5-4
D gene: TRBD1
clone size: few
J gene: TRBJ1-3
CDR3 protein: CASSLGGTGGPSSGNTIYF
CDR3 DNA: TGTGCCAGCAGCTTGGGGGGGACAGGGGGCCCGAGCTCTGGAAACACCATATATTTT

V gene: TRBV9
D gene: TRBD2
clone size: .
J gene: TRBJ2-1
CDR3 protein: CASSALLVLAGSYNEQFF
CDR3 DNA: TGTGCCAGCAGCGCCCTTCTTGTTCTAGCGGGGTCCTACAATGAGCAGTTCTTC

V gene: TRBV4-3
D gene: .
clone size: few
J gene: TRBJ2-3
CDR3 protein: CASSQGSTRMSDTQYF
CDR3 DNA: TGCGCCAGCAGCCAAGGTTCGACTAGAATGTCAGATACGCAGTATTTT

V gene: TRBV5-8
D gene: .
clone size: .
J gene: TRBJ2-7
CDR3 protein: CASTPGAEPERYF
CDR3 DNA: TGTGCCAGTACCCCAGGGGCTGAGCCCGAGCGGTACTTC

V gene: TRBV7-2
D gene: TRBD1
clone size: .
J gene: TRBJ2-5
CDR3 protein: CASSQTGVQTQYF
CDR3 DNA: TGTGCCAGCAGTCAGACAGGGGTTCAGACCCAGTACTTC

V gene: TRBV6-5
D gene: TRBD1
clone size: few
J gene: TRBJ1-5
CDR3 protein: CASSSRTGGLHF
CDR3 DNA: TGTGCCAGCAGTTCTCGGACAGGGGGGCTGCATTTT

V gene: TRBV2
D gene: .
clone size: .
J gene: TRBJ2-3
CDR3 protein: CASSEVRVADTQYF
CDR3 DNA: TGTGCCAGCAGTGAGGTTCGGGTCGCAGATACGCAGTATTTT

V gene: TRBV4-1
D gene: TRBD2
clone size: once
J gene: TRBJ2-2
CDR3 protein: CASSPIERGGTGELFF
CDR3 DNA: TGCGCCAGCAGCCCGATAGAGCGGGGGGGTACCGGGGAGCTGTTTTTT

V gene: TRBV5-1
D gene: TRBD1
clone size: .
J gene: TRBJ1-5
CDR3 protein: CASSAGTGVKPQHF
CDR3 DNA: TGCGCCAGCAGCGCAGGGACAGGTGTTAAGCCCCAGCATTTT

V gene: TRBV7-2
D gene: TRBD1
clone size: .
J gene: TRBJ1-1
CDR3 protein: CASSPRARGTEAFF
CDR3 DNA: TGTGCCAGCAGCCCCCGGGCCAGGGGGACTGAAGCTTTCTTT

V gene: TRBV11-3
D gene: .
clone size: .
J gene: TRBJ2-7
CDR3 protein: CASSLEARGKSYEQYF
CDR3 DNA: TGTGCCAGCAGCTTAGAGGCCAGGGGTAAGAGCTACGAGCAGTACTTC

V gene: TRBV29-1
D gene: TRBD2
clone size: .
J gene: TRBJ2-5
CDR3 protein: CSVTKTSGGPGETQYF
CDR3 DNA: TGCAGCGTTACCAAGACTAGCGGGGGGCCCGGGGAGACCCAGTACTTC

V gene: TRBV10-3
D gene: TRBD1
clone size: .
J gene: TRBJ1-1
CDR3 protein: CAISKDRGNTEAFF
CDR3 DNA: TGTGCCATCAGTAAGGACAGGGGCAACACTGAAGCTTTCTTT

V gene: TRBV27
D gene: TRBD1
clone size: .
J gene: TRBJ2-2
CDR3 protein: CASSQGTGRTGELFF
CDR3 DNA: TGTGCCAGCAGTCAAGGGACAGGGAGGACCGGGGAGCTGTTTTTT

V gene: TRBV29-1
D gene: .
clone size: .
J gene: TRBJ1-1
CDR3 protein: CSVVEQKAFF
CDR3 DNA: TGCAGCGTTGTGGAGCAGAAAGCTTTCTTT

V gene: TRBV19
D gene: .
clone size: few
J gene: TRBJ2-3
CDR3 protein: CASSIEGRTSTDTQYF
CDR3 DNA: TGTGCCAGTAGTATAGAAGGAAGGACTAGCACAGATACGCAGTATTTT

V gene: TRBV12-3/TRBV12-4
D gene: .
clone size: .
J gene: TRBJ2-5
CDR3 protein: CATRGAGQETQYF
CDR3 DNA: TGTGCCACCAGGGGGGCTGGGCAAGAGACCCAGTACTTC

V gene: TRBV6-2/TRBV6-3
D gene: .
clone size: .
J gene: TRBJ2-1
CDR3 protein: CASSPLPVVAGTGNEQFF
CDR3 DNA: TGTGCCAGCAGTCCCCTCCCCGTGGTGGCGGGCACGGGGAATGAGCAGTTCTTC